Each of the 3 T cell receptor beta chains below was sequenced from the same sample in a study of tissue T cells after allogeneic stem cell transplantation. The sample's time point: mouse harvest day 7 after allogeneic transplant. The graft held 10^6 splenic CD5+ T cells and 10^7 T-cell-depleted bone marrow cells. Sequencing was performed with immunoSEQ multiplex PCR; in TCRdb, only in-frame clones are kept and a portion is missing. The sample lists 5,500 to 7,500 clones; 45% to 50% were seen once. Specimen: lymph node tissue. These receptors were obtained from a female BALB/c mouse given C57BL/6 T cells with graft-versus-host disease after an allogeneic hematopoietic cell transplant.

This clone was detected a few times. Mouse names are used for the genes. Read data end 1 residue before the CDR3 end; the end is taken from the germline J gene. The chain is built from TRBV26 and TRBJ2-7; 11 bases are shared with TRBD1. This CDR3 region has 14 residues. The V segment lost 2 bases and the J segment 7 bases; nucleotides outside the gene matches: 4. CDR1 is KGHPV and CDR2 is FQNQEV in the germline V gene (reference sequence). Incomplete CDR3 DNA: TGTGCCAGCAGTCTGGTGGACAGGGGGCAGGAACAGTAC. Its protein is CASSLVDRGQEQY. The whole CDR3 is CASSLVDRGQEQYF. Complete variable domain (other parts from reference TRBV26 and TRBJ2-7): NSKVIQTPRYLVKGQGQKAKMRCIPEKGHPVVFWYQQNKNNEFKFLINFQNQEVLQQIDMTEKRFSAECPSNSPCSLEIQSSEAGDSALYLCASSLVDRGQEQYFGPGTRLTVL.

A remark on this clone: These gene names are mouse names. Coverage ceases 1 residue before the CDR3 finishes, and the germline J gene fills in the end. The rearrangement uses TRBV26 and TRBJ2-4; 8 positions agree with TRBD1. Germline V gene sequence: CDR1 KGHPV, CDR2 FQNQEV (reference sequence). The CDR3 covers 13 residues. Trimming cost V 4 bases and J 7 bases; bases outside gene matches: 4. CDR3 DNA (partial): TGTGCCAGCAGTCGGCAGGGGGCAGACACCTTGTAC. Amino acid sequence: CASSRQGADTLY. The complete CDR3 reads CASSRQGADTLYF.

By proportion, this clone is large. Gene names are the mouse ones. The CDR3 loop is CASSPGTGVYEQYF. CDR3 bases read: TGTGCCAGCAGCCCCGGGACAGGGGTCTATGAACAGTAC. V and J are TRBV26 and TRBJ2-7, with TRBD1 identical over 10 bases. The read is 1 residue too short to cover the CDR3 end, so that end is filled in from the germline J gene. The germline CDR1 and CDR2 sequences are KGHPV and FQNQEV (reference sequence). V was pared by 6 bases and J by 3 bases, with 5 bases of the junction left unmatched. The CDR3 covers 14 residues.